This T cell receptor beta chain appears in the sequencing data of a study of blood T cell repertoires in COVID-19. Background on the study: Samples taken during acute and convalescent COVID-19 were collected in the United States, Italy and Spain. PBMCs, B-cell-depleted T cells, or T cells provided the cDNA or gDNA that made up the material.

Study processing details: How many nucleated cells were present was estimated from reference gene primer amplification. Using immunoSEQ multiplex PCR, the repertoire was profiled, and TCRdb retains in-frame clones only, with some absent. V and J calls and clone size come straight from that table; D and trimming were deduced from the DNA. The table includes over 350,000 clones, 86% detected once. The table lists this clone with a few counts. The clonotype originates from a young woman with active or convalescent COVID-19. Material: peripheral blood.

CDR3 sequence: CASTETPVIQANYGYTF. The CDR3, as DNA: TGTGCCAGCACCGAGACACCAGTGATCCAAGCTAACTATGGCTACACCTTC. The V gene is TRBV19, the J gene TRBJ1-2; D is unclear. There are 17 residues in the CDR3. V lost 9 bases and J 0 bases, leaving 23 bases between the germline ends. Germline CDR1 LNHDA, CDR2 SQIVND (reference sequence).